The entry that follows covers one T cell receptor beta chain sequence. This CDR3 contains 13 residues. Germline V CDR1 and CDR2: MDHEN, SYDVKM. The germline V and J ends were trimmed by 2 bases and 4 bases, with 8 bases remaining between them. This entry comes from a study of blood T cell repertoires in COVID-19. Study as a whole: The United States, Italy and Spain provided the acute and convalescent COVID-19 samples. Sources were T cells, B-cell-depleted T cells, or PBMCs; the material itself was cDNA or gDNA.

Original handling: Amplifying reference gene primers gave estimates of nucleated cell counts. Clones were sequenced by immunoSEQ multiplex PCR, and TCRdb holds only the in-frame ones, with some missing. V and J calls plus clone size are reproduced from that table; the DNA served to infer D and trimming. The data hold 250,000 or so clones, with approximately 88% observed a single time. Participant ages covered 18 to 89 years across 20 to 25 US areas. This clonotype originated in a woman between 40 and 55 years old with acute COVID-19. The chain links TRBV28 to TRBJ1-2; D gene unclear. Sequences were obtained from PBMCs or T cells enriched from blood (not recorded which). CDR3 region: CASSLPRSYGYTF. The DNA of the CDR3 is TGTGCCAGCAGTTTACCCAGGTCCTATGGCTACACCTTC.